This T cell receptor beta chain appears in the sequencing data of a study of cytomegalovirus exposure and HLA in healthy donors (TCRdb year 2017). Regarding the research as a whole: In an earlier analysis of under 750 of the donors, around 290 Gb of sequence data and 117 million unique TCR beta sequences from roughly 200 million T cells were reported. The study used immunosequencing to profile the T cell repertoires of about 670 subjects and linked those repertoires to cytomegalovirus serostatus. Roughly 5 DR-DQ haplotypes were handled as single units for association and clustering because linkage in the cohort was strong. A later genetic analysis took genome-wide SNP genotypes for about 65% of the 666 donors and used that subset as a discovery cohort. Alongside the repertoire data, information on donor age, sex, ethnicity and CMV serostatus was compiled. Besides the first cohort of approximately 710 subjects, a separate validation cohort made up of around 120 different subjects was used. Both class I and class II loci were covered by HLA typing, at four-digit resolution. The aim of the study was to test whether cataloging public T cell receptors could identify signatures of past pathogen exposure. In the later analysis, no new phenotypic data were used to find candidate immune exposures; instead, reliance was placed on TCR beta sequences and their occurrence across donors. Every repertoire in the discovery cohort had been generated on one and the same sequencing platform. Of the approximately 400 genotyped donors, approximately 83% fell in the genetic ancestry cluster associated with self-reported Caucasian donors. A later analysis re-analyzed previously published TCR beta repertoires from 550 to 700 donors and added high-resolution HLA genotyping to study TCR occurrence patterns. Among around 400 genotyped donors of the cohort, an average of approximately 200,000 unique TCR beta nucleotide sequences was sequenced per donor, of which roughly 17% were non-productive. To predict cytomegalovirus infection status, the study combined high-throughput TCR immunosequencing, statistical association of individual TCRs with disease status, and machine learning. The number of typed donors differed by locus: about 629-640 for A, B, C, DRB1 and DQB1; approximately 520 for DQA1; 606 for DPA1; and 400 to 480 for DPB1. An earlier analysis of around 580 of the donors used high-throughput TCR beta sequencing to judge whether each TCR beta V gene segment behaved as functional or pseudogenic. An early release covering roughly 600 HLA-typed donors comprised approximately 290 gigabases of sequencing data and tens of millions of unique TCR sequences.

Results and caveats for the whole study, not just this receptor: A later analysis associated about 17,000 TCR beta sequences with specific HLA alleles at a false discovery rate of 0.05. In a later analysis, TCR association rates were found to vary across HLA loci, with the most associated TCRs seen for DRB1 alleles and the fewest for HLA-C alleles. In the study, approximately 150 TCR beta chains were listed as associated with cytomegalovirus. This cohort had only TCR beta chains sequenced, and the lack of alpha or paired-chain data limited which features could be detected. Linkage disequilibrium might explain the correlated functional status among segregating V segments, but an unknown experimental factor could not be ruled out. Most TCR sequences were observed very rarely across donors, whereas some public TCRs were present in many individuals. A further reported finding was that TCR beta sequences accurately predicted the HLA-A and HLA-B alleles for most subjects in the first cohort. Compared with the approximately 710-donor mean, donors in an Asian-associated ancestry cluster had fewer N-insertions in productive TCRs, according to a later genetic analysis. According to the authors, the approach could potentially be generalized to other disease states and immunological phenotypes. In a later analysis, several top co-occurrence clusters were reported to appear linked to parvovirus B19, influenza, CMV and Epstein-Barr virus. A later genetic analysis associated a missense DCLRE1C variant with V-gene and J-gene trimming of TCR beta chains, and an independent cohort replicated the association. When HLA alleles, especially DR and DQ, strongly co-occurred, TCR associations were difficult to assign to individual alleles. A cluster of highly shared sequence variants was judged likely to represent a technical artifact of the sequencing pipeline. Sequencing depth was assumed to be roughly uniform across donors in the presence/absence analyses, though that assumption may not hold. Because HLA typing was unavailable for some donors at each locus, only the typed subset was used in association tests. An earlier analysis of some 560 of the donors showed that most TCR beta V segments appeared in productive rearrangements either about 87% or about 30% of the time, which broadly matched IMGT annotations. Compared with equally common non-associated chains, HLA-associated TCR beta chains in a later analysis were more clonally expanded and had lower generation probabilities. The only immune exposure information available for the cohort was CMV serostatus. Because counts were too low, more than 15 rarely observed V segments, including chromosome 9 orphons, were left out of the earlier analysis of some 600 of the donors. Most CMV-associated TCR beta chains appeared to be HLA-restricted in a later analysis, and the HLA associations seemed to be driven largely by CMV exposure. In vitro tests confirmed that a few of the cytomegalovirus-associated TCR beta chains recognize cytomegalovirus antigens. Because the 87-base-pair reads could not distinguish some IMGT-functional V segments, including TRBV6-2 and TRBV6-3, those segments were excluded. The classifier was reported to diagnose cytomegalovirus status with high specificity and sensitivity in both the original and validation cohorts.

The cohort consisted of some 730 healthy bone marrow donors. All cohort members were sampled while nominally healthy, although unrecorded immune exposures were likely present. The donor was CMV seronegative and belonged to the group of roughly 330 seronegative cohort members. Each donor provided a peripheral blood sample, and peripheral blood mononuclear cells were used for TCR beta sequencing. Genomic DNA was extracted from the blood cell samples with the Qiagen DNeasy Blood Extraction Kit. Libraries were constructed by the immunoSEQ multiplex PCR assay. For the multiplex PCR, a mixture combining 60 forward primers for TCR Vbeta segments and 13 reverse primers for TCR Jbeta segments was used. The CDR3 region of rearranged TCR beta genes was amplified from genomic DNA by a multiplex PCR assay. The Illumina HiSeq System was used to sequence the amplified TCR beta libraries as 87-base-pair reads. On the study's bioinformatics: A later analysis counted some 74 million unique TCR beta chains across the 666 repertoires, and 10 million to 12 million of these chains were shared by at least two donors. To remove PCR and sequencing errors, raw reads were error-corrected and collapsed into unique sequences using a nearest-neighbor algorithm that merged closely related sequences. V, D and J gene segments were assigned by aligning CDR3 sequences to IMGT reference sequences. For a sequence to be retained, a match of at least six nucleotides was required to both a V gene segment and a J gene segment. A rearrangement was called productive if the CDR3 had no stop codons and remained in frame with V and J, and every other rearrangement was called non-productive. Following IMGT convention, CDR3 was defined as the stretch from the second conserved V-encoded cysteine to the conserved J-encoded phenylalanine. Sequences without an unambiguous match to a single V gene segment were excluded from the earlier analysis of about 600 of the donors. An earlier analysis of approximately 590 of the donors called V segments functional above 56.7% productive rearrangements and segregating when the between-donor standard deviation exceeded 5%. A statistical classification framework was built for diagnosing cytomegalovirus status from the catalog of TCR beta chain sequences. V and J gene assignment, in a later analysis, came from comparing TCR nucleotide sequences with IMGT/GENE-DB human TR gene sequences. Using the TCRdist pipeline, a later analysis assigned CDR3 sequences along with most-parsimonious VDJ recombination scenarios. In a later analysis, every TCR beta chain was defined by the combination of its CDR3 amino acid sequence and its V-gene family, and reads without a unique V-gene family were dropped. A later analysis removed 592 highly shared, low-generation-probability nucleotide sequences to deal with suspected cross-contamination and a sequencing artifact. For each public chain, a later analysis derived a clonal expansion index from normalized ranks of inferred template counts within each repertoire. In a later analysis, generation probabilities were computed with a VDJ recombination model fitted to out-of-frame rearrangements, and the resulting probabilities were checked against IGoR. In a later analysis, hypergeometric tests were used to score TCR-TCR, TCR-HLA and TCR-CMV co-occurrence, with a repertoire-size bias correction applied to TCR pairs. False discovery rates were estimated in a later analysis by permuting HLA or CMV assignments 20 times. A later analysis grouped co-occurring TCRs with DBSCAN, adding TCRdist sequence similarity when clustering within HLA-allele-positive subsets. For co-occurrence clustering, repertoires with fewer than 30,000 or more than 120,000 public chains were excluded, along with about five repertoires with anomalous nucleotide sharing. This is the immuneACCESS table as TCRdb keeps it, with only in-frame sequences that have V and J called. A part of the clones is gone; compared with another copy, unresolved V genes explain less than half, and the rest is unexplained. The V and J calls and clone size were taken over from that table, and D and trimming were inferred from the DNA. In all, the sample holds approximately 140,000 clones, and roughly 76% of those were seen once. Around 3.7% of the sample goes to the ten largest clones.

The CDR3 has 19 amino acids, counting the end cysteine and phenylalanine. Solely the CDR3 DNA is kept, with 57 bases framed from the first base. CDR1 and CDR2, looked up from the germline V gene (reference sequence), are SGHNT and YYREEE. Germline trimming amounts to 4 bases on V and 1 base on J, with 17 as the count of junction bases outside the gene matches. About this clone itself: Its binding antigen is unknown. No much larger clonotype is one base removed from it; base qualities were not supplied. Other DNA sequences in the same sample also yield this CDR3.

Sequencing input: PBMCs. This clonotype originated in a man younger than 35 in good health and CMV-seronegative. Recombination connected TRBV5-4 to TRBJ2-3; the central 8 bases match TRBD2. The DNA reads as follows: TGTGCCAGCAGCCTGGAAGGCGGTCGGGGGGGGCGGGGCACAGATACGCAGTATTTT. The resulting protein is CASSLEGGRGGRGTDTQYF.